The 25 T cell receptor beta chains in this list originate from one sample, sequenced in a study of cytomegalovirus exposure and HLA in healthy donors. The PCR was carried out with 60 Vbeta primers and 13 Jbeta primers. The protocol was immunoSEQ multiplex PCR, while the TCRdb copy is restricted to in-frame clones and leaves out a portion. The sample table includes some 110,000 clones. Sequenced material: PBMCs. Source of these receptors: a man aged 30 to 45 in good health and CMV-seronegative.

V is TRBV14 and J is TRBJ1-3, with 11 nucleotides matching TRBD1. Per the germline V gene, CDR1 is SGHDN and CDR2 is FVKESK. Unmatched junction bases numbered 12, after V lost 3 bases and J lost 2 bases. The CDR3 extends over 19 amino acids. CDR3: CASSHLALRTGGTGNTIYF. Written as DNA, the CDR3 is TGTGCCAGCAGCCACCTCGCTCTCCGGACAGGGGGCACTGGAAACACCATATATTTT.

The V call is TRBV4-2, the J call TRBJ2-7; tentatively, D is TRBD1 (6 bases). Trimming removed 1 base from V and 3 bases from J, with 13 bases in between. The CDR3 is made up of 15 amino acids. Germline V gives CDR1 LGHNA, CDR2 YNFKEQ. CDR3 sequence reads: CASSQGQGQLYEQYF. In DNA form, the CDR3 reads TGTGCCAGCAGCCAAGGTCAGGGGCAACTCTACGAGCAGTACTTC.

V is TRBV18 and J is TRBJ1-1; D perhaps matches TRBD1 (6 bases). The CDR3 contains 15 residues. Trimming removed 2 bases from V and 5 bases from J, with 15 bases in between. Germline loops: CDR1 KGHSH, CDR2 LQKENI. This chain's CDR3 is CASSPFGTQGTEAFF. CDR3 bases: TGTGCCAGCTCACCATTTGGCACCCAGGGGACTGAAGCTTTCTTT.

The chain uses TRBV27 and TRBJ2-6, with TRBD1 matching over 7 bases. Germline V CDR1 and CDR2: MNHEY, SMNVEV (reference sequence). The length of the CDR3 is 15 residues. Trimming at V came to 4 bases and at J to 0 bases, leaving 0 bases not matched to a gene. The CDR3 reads CASSWTGSGANVLTF. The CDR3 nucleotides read TGTGCCAGCAGTTGGACAGGCTCTGGGGCCAACGTCCTGACTTTC.

CDR3 amino acids: CASSPRTRDEQFF. CDR3 sequence (DNA): TGCGCCAGCAGCCCAAGGACTCGGGATGAGCAGTTCTTC. This chain connects TRBV5-1 to TRBJ2-1; D perhaps matches TRBD2 (5 bases). CDR3 length: 13 amino acids. Trimming took off 4 bases at V and 8 bases at J, with 13 bases between the two ends. CDR1 is SGHRS and CDR2 is YFSETQ in the germline V gene.

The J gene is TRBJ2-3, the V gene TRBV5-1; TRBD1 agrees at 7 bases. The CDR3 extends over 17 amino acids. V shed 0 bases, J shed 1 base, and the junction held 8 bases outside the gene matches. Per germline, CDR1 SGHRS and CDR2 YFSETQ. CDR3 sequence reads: CASSLEGRQGGTDTQYF. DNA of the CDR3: TGCGCCAGCAGCTTGGAGGGGCGACAGGGAGGCACAGATACGCAGTATTTT.

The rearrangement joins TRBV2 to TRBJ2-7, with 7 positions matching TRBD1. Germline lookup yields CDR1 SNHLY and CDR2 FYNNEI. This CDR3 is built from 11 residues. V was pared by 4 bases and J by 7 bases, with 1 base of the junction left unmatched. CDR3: CASSAGGEQYF. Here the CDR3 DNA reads TGTGCCAGCAGTGCAGGGGGAGAGCAGTACTTC.

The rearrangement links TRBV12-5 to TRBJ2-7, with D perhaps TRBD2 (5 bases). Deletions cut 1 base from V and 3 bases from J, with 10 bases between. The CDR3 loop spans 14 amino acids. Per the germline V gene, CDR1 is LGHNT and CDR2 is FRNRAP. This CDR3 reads CASGLGPGVYEQYF. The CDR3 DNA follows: TGTGCTAGTGGTTTGGGCCCCGGGGTCTACGAGCAGTACTTC.

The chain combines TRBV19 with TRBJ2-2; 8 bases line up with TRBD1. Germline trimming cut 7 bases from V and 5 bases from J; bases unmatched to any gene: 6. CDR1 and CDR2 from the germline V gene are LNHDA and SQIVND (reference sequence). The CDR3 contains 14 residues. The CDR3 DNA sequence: TGTGCCAGTACAGGGGGCGCTAGGACCGGGGAGCTGTTTTTT. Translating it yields CASTGGARTGELFF. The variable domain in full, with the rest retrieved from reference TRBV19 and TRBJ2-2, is DGGITQSPKYLFRKEGQNVTLSCEQNLNHDAMYWYRQDPGQGLRLIYYSQIVNDFQKGDIAEGYSVSREKKESFPLTVTSAQKNPTAFYLCASTGGARTGELFFGEGSRLTVL.

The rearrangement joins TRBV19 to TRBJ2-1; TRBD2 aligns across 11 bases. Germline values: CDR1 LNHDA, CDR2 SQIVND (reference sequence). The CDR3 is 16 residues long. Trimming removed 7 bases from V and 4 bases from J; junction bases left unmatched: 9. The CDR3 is CASTSTGTSGYNEQFF. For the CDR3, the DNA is TGTGCCAGTACTTCTACCGGGACTAGCGGATACAATGAGCAGTTCTTC.

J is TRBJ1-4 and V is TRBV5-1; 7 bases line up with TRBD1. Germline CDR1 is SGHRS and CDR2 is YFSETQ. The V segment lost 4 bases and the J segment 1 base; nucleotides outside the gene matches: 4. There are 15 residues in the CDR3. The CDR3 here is CASSPRQGTNEKLFF. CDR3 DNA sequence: TGCGCCAGCAGCCCTAGACAGGGAACTAATGAAAAACTGTTTTTT.

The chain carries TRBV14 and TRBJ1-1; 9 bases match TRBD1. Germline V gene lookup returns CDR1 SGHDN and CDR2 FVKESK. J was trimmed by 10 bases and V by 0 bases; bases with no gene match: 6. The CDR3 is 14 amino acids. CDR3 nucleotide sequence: TGTGCCAGCAGCCAAGATCAGGGACAGGGAGGAGCTTTCTTT. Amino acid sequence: CASSQDQGQGGAFF.

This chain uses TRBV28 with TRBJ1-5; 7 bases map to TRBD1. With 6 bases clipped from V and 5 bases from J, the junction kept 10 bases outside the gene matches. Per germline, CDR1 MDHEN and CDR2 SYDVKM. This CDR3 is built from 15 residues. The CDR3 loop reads CASRLGTEVHQPQHF. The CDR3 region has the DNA TGTGCCAGCAGGCTCGGGACAGAGGTCCATCAGCCCCAGCATTTT.

CDR3 sequence: CASSFRDRQGNTIYF. Written as DNA, the CDR3 is TGCGCCAGCAGCTTCCGGGACAGGCAAGGAAACACCATATATTTT. The V gene is TRBV5-1, the J gene TRBJ1-3; 8 bases match TRBD1. J was trimmed by 4 bases and V by 2 bases; bases with no gene match: 5. This CDR3 has 15 residues. Germline V lookup: CDR1 SGHRS, CDR2 YFSETQ.

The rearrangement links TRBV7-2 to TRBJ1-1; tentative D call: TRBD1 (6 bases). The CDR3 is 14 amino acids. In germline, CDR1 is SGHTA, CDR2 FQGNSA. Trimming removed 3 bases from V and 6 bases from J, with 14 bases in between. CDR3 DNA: TGTGCCAGCAGCTTTCAGGGGACGCAGGCTGAAGCTTTCTTT. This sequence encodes CASSFQGTQAEAFF.

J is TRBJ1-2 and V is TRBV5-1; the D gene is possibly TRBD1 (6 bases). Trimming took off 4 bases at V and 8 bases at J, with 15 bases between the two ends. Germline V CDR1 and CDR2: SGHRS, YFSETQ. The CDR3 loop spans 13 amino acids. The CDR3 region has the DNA TGCGCCAGCAGCCCTAACACAGGGAGAGGCTACACCTTC. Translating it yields CASSPNTGRGYTF.

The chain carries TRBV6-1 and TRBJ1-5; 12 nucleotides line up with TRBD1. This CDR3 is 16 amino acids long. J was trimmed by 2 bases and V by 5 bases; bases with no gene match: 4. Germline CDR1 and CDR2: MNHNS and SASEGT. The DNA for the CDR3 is TGTGCCAGCAGTAAAGGGACAGGGGGCCGCAATCAGCCCCAGCATTTT. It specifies CASSKGTGGRNQPQHF.

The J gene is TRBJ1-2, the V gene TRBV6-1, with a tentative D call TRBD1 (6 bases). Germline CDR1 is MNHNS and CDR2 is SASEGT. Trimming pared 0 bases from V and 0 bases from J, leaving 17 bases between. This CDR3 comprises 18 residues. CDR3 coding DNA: TGTGCCAGCAGTGAAGCGCGCCTACAGGGCCTACCTAACTATGGCTACACCTTC. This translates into CASSEARLQGLPNYGYTF.

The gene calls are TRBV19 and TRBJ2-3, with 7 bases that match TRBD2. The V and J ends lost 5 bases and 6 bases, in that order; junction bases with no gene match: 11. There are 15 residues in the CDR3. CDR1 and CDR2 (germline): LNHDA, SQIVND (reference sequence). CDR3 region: CASSVSRGSGDTQYF. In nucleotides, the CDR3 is TGTGCCAGTAGTGTATCGCGGGGGAGCGGGGATACGCAGTATTTT.

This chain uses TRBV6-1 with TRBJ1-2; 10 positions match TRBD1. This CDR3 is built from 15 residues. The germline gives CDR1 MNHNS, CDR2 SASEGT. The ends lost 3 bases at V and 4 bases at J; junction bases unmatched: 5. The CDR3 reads CASSDGTGVVYGYTF. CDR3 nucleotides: TGTGCCAGCAGTGACGGGACAGGGGTGGTCTATGGCTACACCTTC.

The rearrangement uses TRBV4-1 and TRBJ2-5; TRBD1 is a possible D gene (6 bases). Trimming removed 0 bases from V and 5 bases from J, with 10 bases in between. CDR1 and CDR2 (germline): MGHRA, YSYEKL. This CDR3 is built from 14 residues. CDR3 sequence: CASSQDRGWETQYF. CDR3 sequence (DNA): TGCGCCAGCAGCCAAGACAGGGGATGGGAGACCCAGTACTTC.

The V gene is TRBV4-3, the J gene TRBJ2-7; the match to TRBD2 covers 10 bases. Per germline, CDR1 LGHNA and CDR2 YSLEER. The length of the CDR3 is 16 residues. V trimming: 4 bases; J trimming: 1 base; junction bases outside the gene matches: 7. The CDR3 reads CASSRSLAGESYEQYF. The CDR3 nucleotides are TGCGCCAGCAGCCGATCCCTAGCGGGGGAGTCCTACGAGCAGTACTTC.

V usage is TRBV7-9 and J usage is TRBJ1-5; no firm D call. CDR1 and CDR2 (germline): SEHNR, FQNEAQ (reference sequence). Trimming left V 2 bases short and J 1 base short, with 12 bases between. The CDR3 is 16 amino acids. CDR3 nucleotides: TGTGCCAGCAGCTTATACGGGTCGATGAGCAATCAGCCCCAGCATTTT. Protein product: CASSLYGSMSNQPQHF.

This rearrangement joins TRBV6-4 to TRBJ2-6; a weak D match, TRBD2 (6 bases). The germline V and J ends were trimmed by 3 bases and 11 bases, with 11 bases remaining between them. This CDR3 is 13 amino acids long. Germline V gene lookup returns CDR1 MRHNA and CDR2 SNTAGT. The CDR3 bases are TGTGCCAGCAGTGAATGGGACTCCCACGTCCTGACTTTC. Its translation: CASSEWDSHVLTF.

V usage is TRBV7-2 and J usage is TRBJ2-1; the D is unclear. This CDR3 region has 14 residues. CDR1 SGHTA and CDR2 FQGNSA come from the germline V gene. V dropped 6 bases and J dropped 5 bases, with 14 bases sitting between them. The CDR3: CASRNGPLNNEQFF. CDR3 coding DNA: TGTGCCAGCAGAAATGGGCCTCTGAACAATGAGCAGTTCTTC. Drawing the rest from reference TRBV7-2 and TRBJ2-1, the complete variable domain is GAGVSQSPSNKVTEKGKDVELRCDPISGHTALYWYRQSLGQGLEFLIYFQGNSAPDKSGLPSDRFSAERTGGSVSTLTIQRTQQEDSAVYLCASRNGPLNNEQFFGPGTRLTVL.